This T cell receptor beta chain was captured in a study of blood T cell repertoires in COVID-19 (dated by TCRdb to about 2020). Broadly, across the study: Samples from collaborators originated in the United States, Italy and Spain and spanned both the acute and convalescent phases of COVID-19. Deeply sampled blood TCRbeta repertoires from subjects exposed to, actively infected with, or recovered from COVID-19 were included in the dataset. The prospective study material was composed of cDNA or gDNA derived from T cells, B-cell-depleted T cells, or PBMCs. The samples were drawn from the first 160 participants of the ongoing ImmuneRACE study and from 950 to 1,500 subjects provided by 6 global collaborators. The repertoires were made available in a free public database intended to serve as a resource for research on the immune response to SARS-CoV-2. HLA class I and class II types, where available, came from metadata supplied by the sample provider rather than from assay-based typing. The sample metadata nearly always contained a de-identified subject ID, COVID-19 status, age in years and sex. Overall results and qualifications from the work: The amount of clinical and demographic metadata varied by source and participant and was provided uncurated.

TCRbeta CDR3 regions were amplified from genomic DNA using the immunoSEQ Assay, a bias-controlled multiplex PCR. The original pipeline was this. Within the assay, amplification of reference gene primers was used to estimate how many nucleated cells each sample contained. Sequence reads were collapsed and filtered to measure the absolute abundance of every unique TCRbeta CDR3 rearrangement. For each sample, productive Simpson clonality was calculated as the square root of Simpson's diversity index over productive rearrangements. TCRdb holds this immuneACCESS table with in-frame rearrangements only. Some clones are missing; in checked studies, unresolved V genes explain under half, and the rest has no known cause. V and J calls plus clone size are reproduced from that table; the DNA served to infer D and trimming. Within this sample are 98,000 or so clones, with approximately 88% of them counted one time only. Together, the top ten hold under 5.5% of the sample.

The cysteine opens and the phenylalanine closes a CDR3 of 15 amino acids. The DNA shown is the 45-base CDR3, in frame from base 1. The V end loses 1 base and the J end loses 4 bases, and a stretch of 11 bases separates them. CDR1 is given as SGHRS and CDR2 as YFSETQ, both from the germline V gene. In Seattle, one collaborating source enrolled patients while the infection was active and tracked those patients longitudinally over the course of disease. Each collaborating institution followed its own protocols to collect whole blood in K2EDTA tubes. For TCRbeta analysis, collaborators shipped samples as frozen whole blood, isolated PBMCs, or DNA extracted from either of those sample types. Notes on this clone: No cognate antigen has been identified for it. The input lacks base qualities; no much larger clone sits a single base away.

The origin of this receptor is a man aged 60-69 years with COVID-19, enrolled during active disease. Sequenced sample: peripheral blood. The V gene is TRBV5-1 and the J gene is TRBJ2-2; the D gene is perhaps TRBD1, from 6 matching bases. CDR3 reads: CASSLQDRITGELFF. The sequence in DNA is TGCGCCAGCAGCTTGCAGGACAGAATCACCGGGGAGCTGTTTTTT.